Below are 27 T cell receptor beta chains sequenced from a single sample in a study of T-cell memory formation after mild COVID-19. TCRdb reanalysed the 5' RACE reads using MiXCR and keeps one entry per CDR3 protein. Found here are roughly 250,000 distinct CDR3 sequences, 16% of them singletons; the top ten hold around 3.8%. The source material was PBMCs or a T cell subset sorted from them (not recorded which). These receptor sequences come from a man younger than 35 who had mild COVID-19 (a few samples of this study predate the infection). Cell type and time point are not known.

This clonotype was seen only a few times. The gene calls are TRBV25-1 and TRBJ1-1; D uncertain. The germline V gene encodes CDR1 MGHDK and CDR2 SYGVNS. The V end lost 2 bases, the J end lost 3 bases, and 13 bases lay between the germline ends. The CDR3 runs to 15 residues. DNA of the CDR3: TGTGCCAGCAGTGAACCGCAGGTCGGGGACACTGAAGCTTTCTTT. It encodes CASSEPQVGDTEAFF.

This chain joins TRBV11-2 and TRBJ1-2, with 7 bases that match TRBD1. The V and J ends lost 5 bases and 3 bases, in that order; junction bases with no gene match: 9. CDR1 and CDR2 (germline): SGHAT, FQNNGV. The CDR3 runs to 15 residues. The CDR3 DNA is TGTGCCAGCAGCAGAAGGGAAGGGACAGACTATGGCTACACCTTC. Translated: CASSRREGTDYGYTF.

This clonotype occurred a few times. The chain carries TRBV12-3 or TRBV12-4 and TRBJ2-4; the D is unclear. The CDR3 has 13 amino acids. V lost 7 bases, J lost 0 bases, and 7 bases lay in between. CDR3 region: CASTREAKNIQYF. In DNA form, the CDR3 reads TGTGCCAGCACAAGGGAAGCCAAAAACATTCAGTACTTC.

The rearrangement uses TRBV7-9 and TRBJ1-1; D gene uncertain. There are 14 residues in the CDR3. Germline CDR1 reads SEHNR; CDR2 reads FQNEAQ (reference sequence). V lost 5 bases to trimming and J lost 4 bases, with 14 bases between them. CDR3 loop: CASSQRTEPTEAFF. The DNA for the CDR3 is TGTGCCAGCAGCCAACGGACGGAACCCACTGAAGCTTTCTTT. Full variable domain (outside the CDR3, taken from reference TRBV7-9 and TRBJ1-1): DTGVSQNPRHKITKRGQNVTFRCDPISEHNRLYWYRQTLGQGPEFLTYFQNEAQLEKSRLLSDRFSAERPKGSFSTLEIQRTEQGDSAMYLCASSQRTEPTEAFFGQGTRLTVV.

This clonotype appeared a few times. The V gene is TRBV6-1, the J gene TRBJ1-1; 7 positions agree with TRBD1. V trimming: 5 bases; J trimming: 7 bases; junction bases outside the gene matches: 4. CDR1 MNHNS and CDR2 SASEGT come from the germline V gene. This CDR3 has 12 amino acids. For the CDR3, the DNA is TGTGCCAGCAGTCTACAGGGGCTTGAAGCTTTCTTT. Translation: CASSLQGLEAFF.

This chain links TRBV7-2 with TRBJ1-4; TRBD1 is a possible D gene (5 bases). The CDR3 has 14 amino acids. CDR1 and CDR2 from the germline V gene are SGHTA and FQGNSA. Trimming pared 2 bases from V and 8 bases from J, leaving 12 bases between. The CDR3 DNA reads as TGTGCCAGCAGCTTATCAGGGTTACGGGAAAAACTGTTTTTT. Translated, it gives CASSLSGLREKLFF.

The rearrangement joins TRBV13 to TRBJ1-1; D possibly corresponds to TRBD1 (5 bases). The CDR3 has 14 residues. The V gene lost 2 bases and the J gene lost 3 bases, with 10 bases spanning the gap. Germline CDR1 reads PRHDT; CDR2 reads FYEKMQ (reference sequence). The CDR3, as DNA: TGTGCCAGCAGCTTAACGCGGGGGGACACTGAAGCTTTCTTT. It codes for CASSLTRGDTEAFF.

This clonotype showed up just a few times. The V and J genes are TRBV11-2 and TRBJ1-2; 8 nucleotides line up with TRBD1. J gave up 8 bases and V 6 bases, and 11 bases lay outside the gene matches. The CDR3 has 14 residues. The germline V gene has CDR1 SGHAT and CDR2 FQNNGV. Written as DNA, the CDR3 is TGTGCCAGCAGACGACTCTCCAGGGGGCAGGGCTACACCTTC. It specifies CASRRLSRGQGYTF.

The sample holds a few counts of this clonotype. This rearrangement joins TRBV5-1 to TRBJ2-5, with 9 bases that match TRBD1. Germline assignment: CDR1 SGHRS and CDR2 YFSETQ. This CDR3 contains 14 residues. V was pared by 7 bases and J by 5 bases, with 9 bases of the junction left unmatched. The CDR3 loop is CASSPTGGGETQYF. In DNA, the CDR3 is TGCGCCAGCTCACCAACAGGGGGCGGGGAGACCCAGTACTTC.

The sample holds one count of this clonotype. One junction end does not reproduce the germline sequence, and a read error may be involved. The chain recombines TRBV6-1 with TRBJ2-2; no definite D call. Germline V CDR1 and CDR2: MNHNS, SASEGT. The CDR3 contains 14 residues. CDR3 protein: CASSEASVYGRLSF. CDR3 bases: TGTGCCAGCAGTGAAGCGTCGGTTTATGGCAGACTGAGTTTT.

In its sample, this clonotype was seen a few times. This sequence joins TRBV28 and TRBJ2-1; D might be TRBD1 (6 bases). V was trimmed by 0 bases and J by 10 bases, leaving 10 bases between them. This CDR3 is 13 amino acids long. Germline V gene data show CDR1 as MDHEN and CDR2 as SYDVKM. The CDR3 is CASSLWTGREQFF. CDR3 DNA: TGTGCCAGCAGTTTATGGACAGGTCGAGAGCAGTTCTTC.

The sample holds a few counts of this clonotype. CDR3 sequence (DNA): TGTGCCAGCAGCTTAAGCGGGGGGGCCGTGGACATTCAGTACTTC. Its translation is CASSLSGGAVDIQYF. The J gene is TRBJ2-4, the V gene TRBV7-9, with 10 bases that match TRBD2. The germline V gene encodes CDR1 SEHNR and CDR2 FQNEAQ (reference sequence). With V trimmed by 2 bases and J by 8 bases, 6 bases remained unmatched. The CDR3 length is 15 residues.

This rearrangement joins TRBV20-1 to TRBJ2-1; 13 bases fit TRBD2. V was pared by 6 bases and J by 5 bases, with 4 bases of the junction left unmatched. Germline V gene data show CDR1 as DFQATT and CDR2 as SNEGSKA (reference sequence). The CDR3 spans 14 residues. CDR3: CSAPTSGGDNEQFF. The CDR3 region has the DNA TGCAGTGCCCCAACTAGCGGGGGGGACAATGAGCAGTTCTTC.

For the CDR3, the DNA is TGCGCCAGCAGTGTTTCGGGGGGGGTCAATGAGCAGTTCTTC. Translating it yields CASSVSGGVNEQFF. The J gene is TRBJ2-1, the V gene TRBV10-1, with TRBD2 identical over 8 bases. The V gene's germline CDR1 is WNHNN and CDR2 SYGVQD (reference sequence). CDR3 length equals 14 residues. Trimming removed 4 bases from V and 6 bases from J; junction bases left unmatched: 5.

The CDR3 DNA follows: TGTGCCAGCAGCGTCGACAGGGGCAACTTGAACACCGGGGAGCTGTTTTTT. Its protein product is CASSVDRGNLNTGELFF. V is TRBV5-6 and J is TRBJ2-2; 8 positions match TRBD1. The V gene's germline CDR1 is SGHDT and CDR2 YYEEEE. The CDR3 is 17 amino acids. Unmatched junction bases numbered 9, after V lost 4 bases and J lost 1 base.

V is TRBV5-6 and J is TRBJ2-2; 15 bases align to TRBD2. The V segment lost 4 bases and the J segment 8 bases; nucleotides outside the gene matches: 6. The CDR3 extends over 16 amino acids. Germline V gives CDR1 SGHDT, CDR2 YYEEEE. Here the CDR3 DNA reads TGTGCCAGCAGCCGATGGACTAGCGGGGGGGCAGGGGAGCTGTTTTTT. It translates to CASSRWTSGGAGELFF.

The chain joins TRBV13 to TRBJ2-7; D is ambiguous. The CDR3 is 14 residues long. Trimming stripped 2 bases from V and 2 bases from J, with 10 bases between. Germline V gene lookup returns CDR1 PRHDT and CDR2 FYEKMQ (reference sequence). The CDR3 loop reads CASSLRKTAYEQYV. DNA for the CDR3: TGTGCCAGCAGCTTACGAAAAACCGCCTACGAGCAGTACGTC.

In this sample, this clonotype turned up a few times. The rearrangement joins TRBV20-1 to TRBJ1-6; 7 bases line up with TRBD1. CDR1 and CDR2 from the germline V gene are DFQATT and SNEGSKA (reference sequence). V gave up 5 bases and J gave up 8 bases; unmatched junction bases: 9. This CDR3 has 14 residues. The CDR3 region is CSAQRQGGDSPLHF. CDR3 DNA: TGCAGTGCTCAGAGACAGGGCGGGGATTCACCCCTCCACTTT.

This clonotype occurred a few times. This chain links TRBV4-2 with TRBJ2-7; 7 bases agree with TRBD1. The V gene's germline CDR1 is LGHNA and CDR2 YNFKEQ. This CDR3 contains 14 residues. The V and J ends lost 0 bases and 2 bases, in that order; junction bases with no gene match: 1. CDR3 loop: CASSQETGPYEQYF. DNA of the CDR3: TGTGCCAGCAGCCAAGAGACAGGGCCCTACGAGCAGTACTTC.

This clonotype was recorded a few times. The chain joins TRBV18 to TRBJ1-4; no reliable D call. V was clipped by 2 bases and J by 8 bases, with 15 bases between them. The CDR3 length is 15 residues. From germline, CDR1 is KGHSH and CDR2 LQKENI. The CDR3 sequence is CASSPLGSSGEKLFF. CDR3 bases: TGTGCCAGCTCACCATTGGGTTCCTCCGGAGAAAAACTGTTTTTT.

The table lists this clonotype with a few counts. The chain combines TRBV20-1 with TRBJ1-2; 7 nucleotides line up with TRBD1. CDR3 size: 13 residues. Germline CDR1 is DFQATT and CDR2 is SNEGSKA (reference sequence). V shed 0 bases and J 4 bases; nucleotides not matched to a gene: 2. CDR3 DNA sequence: TGCAGTGCTAGAGATCCAGGGGGCTATGGCTACACCTTC. Its translation: CSARDPGGYGYTF.

This clonotype turned up a few times. The V gene is TRBV14, the J gene TRBJ2-3, with 9 bases matching TRBD1. The CDR3 contains 15 residues. Germline V lookup: CDR1 SGHDN, CDR2 FVKESK. After removal of 6 bases from V and 4 bases from J, the junction contained 8 bases not matched to a gene. DNA of the CDR3: TGTGCCAGCAGTCCAAGGGACAGGGAAGCAGATACGCAGTATTTT. Translation: CASSPRDREADTQYF.

This clonotype has a handful of counts. The CDR3 region is CASSLWESAAFF. The CDR3 bases are TGTGCCAGCAGTTTGTGGGAGTCAGCAGCTTTCTTT. This chain connects TRBV28 to TRBJ1-1; D uncertain. The CDR3 length is 12 residues. The germline CDR1 and CDR2 sequences are MDHEN and SYDVKM. Deletions cut 3 bases from V and 10 bases from J, with 12 bases between.

V gene TRBV11-3 combines with J gene TRBJ2-3; D might be TRBD1 or TRBD2, each matching 5 bases. Germline V lookup: CDR1 SGHNT, CDR2 YENEEA. The CDR3 totals 14 residues. Trimming stripped 4 bases from V and 6 bases from J, with 14 bases between. In nucleotides, the CDR3 is TGTGCCAGCAGCTCGGGACCGGGATGGGATACGCAGTATTTT. As protein: CASSSGPGWDTQYF.

This clonotype has a count of ten or more. The rearrangement joins TRBV7-3 to TRBJ2-3; 9 bases are a match to TRBD1. Germline-derived CDR1 and CDR2 are SGHTA and FQGTGA. V lost 2 bases to trimming and J lost 3 bases; unmatched junction nucleotides: 6. This CDR3 spans 16 amino acids. CDR3 sequence reads: CASSLLGQGITDTQYF. The CDR3 nucleotides read TGTGCCAGCAGCTTACTGGGACAGGGAATTACAGATACGCAGTATTTT.

This clonotype was picked up a small number of times. The V and J genes are TRBV28 and TRBJ1-1; possible D gene TRBD1, 5 bases. Germline assignment: CDR1 MDHEN and CDR2 SYDVKM. V was cut by 0 bases and J by 1 base, with 9 bases left in between. CDR3 length: 15 amino acids. The CDR3 loop is CASSLWGRENTEAFF. For the CDR3, the DNA is TGTGCCAGCAGTTTATGGGGACGGGAGAACACTGAAGCTTTCTTT.

This clonotype has only a few counts. V usage is TRBV12-3 or TRBV12-4 and J usage is TRBJ1-4; no definite D call. Trimming removed 3 bases at V and 5 bases at J, with 7 bases between. The CDR3 is 13 residues long. The CDR3 reads CASSFLENEKLFF. The CDR3 DNA reads as TGTGCCAGCAGTTTTTTGGAAAATGAAAAACTGTTTTTT.